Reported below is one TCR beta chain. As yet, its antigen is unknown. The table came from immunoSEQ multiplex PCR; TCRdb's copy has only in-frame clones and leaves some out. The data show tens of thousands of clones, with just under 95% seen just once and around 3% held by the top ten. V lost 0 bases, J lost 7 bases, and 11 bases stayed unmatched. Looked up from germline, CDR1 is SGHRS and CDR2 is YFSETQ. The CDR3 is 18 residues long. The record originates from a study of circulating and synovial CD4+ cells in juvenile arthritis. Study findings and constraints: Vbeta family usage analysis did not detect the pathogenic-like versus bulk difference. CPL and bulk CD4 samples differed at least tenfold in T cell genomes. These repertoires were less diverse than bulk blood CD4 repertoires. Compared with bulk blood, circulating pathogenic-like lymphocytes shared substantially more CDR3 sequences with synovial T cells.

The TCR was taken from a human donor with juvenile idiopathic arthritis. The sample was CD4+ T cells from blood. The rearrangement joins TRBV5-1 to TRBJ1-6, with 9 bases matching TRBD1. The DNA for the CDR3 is TGCGCCAGCAGCTTGGTGGGGACAGGGAAGGTTGTGAATTCACCCCTCCACTTT. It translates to CASSLVGTGKVVNSPLHF.